This T cell receptor (beta chain) is from a study of T-cell reconstitution after alpha-beta-depleted transplantation in children. Germline V gene data show CDR1 as MDHEN and CDR2 as SYDVKM. This CDR3 has 13 residues. The V and J ends lost 10 bases and 4 bases respectively, with 16 bases between them. Unique molecular identifiers were used to barcode this TCRbeta library. TCRdb analysed the PCR reads with MiXCR anew, one entry per CDR3 protein. The sample has about 640,000 distinct CDR3 sequences; approximately 12% are singletons. This clonotype was counted at least ten times. The sequence was collected from a male patient younger than 18 who had a stem cell transplant for acute myeloid leukemia, so the T cells may come from the graft donor. The rearrangement links TRBV28 to TRBJ1-2, with D tentatively TRBD1 (6 bases). The sample in question was PBMCs, mostly from graft donor cells, obtained 360 days after TCRalphabeta/CD19-depleted stem cell transplant. CDR3 in DNA: TGTGCCACAACGGACAGCCAGTTCTATGGCTACACCTTC. Protein sequence: CATTDSQFYGYTF.